The next 25 T cell receptor beta chains were all read from a single sample in a study of T-cell memory formation after mild COVID-19. TCRdb reanalysed the 5' RACE reads using MiXCR and keeps one entry per CDR3 protein. Among roughly 52,000 distinct CDR3 sequences listed, about 7.3% were seen once. Sample: PBMCs or a T cell subset sorted from them (not recorded which). These TCRs come from a man aged 18 to 30 who had mild COVID-19 (a few samples of this study predate the infection). Cell type and time point are not known.

The rearrangement uses TRBV6-2 or TRBV6-3 and TRBJ1-2; D uncertain. The CDR3 is 14 amino acids. Germline CDR1 reads MNHEY; CDR2 reads SVGEGT. The V gene lost 0 bases and the J gene lost 4 bases, with 9 bases spanning the gap. Written as DNA, the CDR3 is TGTGCCAGCAGTTACTCCCGGAGATCCTATGGCTACACCTTC. Translated, it gives CASSYSRRSYGYTF.

The rearrangement joins TRBV3-1 to TRBJ2-3, with 7 bases that match TRBD1. Losses at the gene ends were 1 base for V and 9 bases for J; bases not matched to a gene: 7. Germline assignment: CDR1 LGHDT and CDR2 YNNKEL (reference sequence). The CDR3 runs 14 residues. CDR3 nucleotides: TGTGCCAGCAGCCAAGGGGTCCAGACAGGGACGCAGTATTTT. Translation: CASSQGVQTGTQYF.

This clonotype has only a few counts. This chain uses TRBV12-3 or TRBV12-4 with TRBJ1-2; the match to TRBD1 covers 8 bases. V gave up 7 bases and J gave up 8 bases; unmatched junction bases: 15. The CDR3 is 15 residues long. CDR3 region: CASTKGEQGVGGYTF. In DNA form, the CDR3 reads TGTGCCAGCACCAAAGGAGAACAGGGGGTCGGAGGCTACACCTTC.

This clonotype was counted only a few times. The rearrangement links TRBV9 to TRBJ1-2, with 9 bases matching TRBD1. The CDR3 extends over 15 amino acids. The junction had 8 bases not matched to a gene; V was cut back by 3 bases and J by 5 bases. Germline V gives CDR1 SGDLS, CDR2 YYNGEE. The CDR3, as DNA: TGTGCCAGCAGCGCCGGGACAGGGAATCTTTATGGCTACACCTTC. It is translated as CASSAGTGNLYGYTF.

This clonotype has a count of ten or more. The rearrangement uses TRBV12-3 or TRBV12-4 and TRBJ2-3; D unclear. The CDR3 totals 13 residues. The V gene lost 6 bases and the J gene lost 4 bases, with 11 bases spanning the gap. The CDR3 protein is CASSRDWADTQYF. The CDR3 DNA reads as TGTGCCAGCAGCCGAGACTGGGCAGATACGCAGTATTTT.

In this sample, this clonotype turned up many times. The chain has TRBV5-1 and TRBJ1-5, with D possibly TRBD1 on 5 matching bases. CDR1 and CDR2 from the germline V gene are SGHRS and YFSETQ. The CDR3 contains 15 residues. The germline V and J ends were trimmed by 0 bases and 3 bases, with 10 bases remaining between them. CDR3 nucleotide sequence: TGCGCCAGCAGCTTGGGGGCAGGGTACAATCAGCCCCAGCATTTT. Its protein is CASSLGAGYNQPQHF.

This sequence joins TRBV19 and TRBJ1-5; TRBD1 matches 11 bases. The germline V gene encodes CDR1 LNHDA and CDR2 SQIVND (reference sequence). The CDR3 is 15 amino acids. V lost 5 bases and J lost 11; bases outside the gene matches: 11. The CDR3 loop reads CASSFGTGGPRAQHF. CDR3 coding DNA: TGTGCCAGTAGTTTCGGGACAGGGGGTCCCAGAGCCCAGCATTTT. Together with reference TRBV19 and TRBJ1-5, the CDR3 gives the full variable domain: DGGITQSPKYLFRKEGQNVTLSCEQNLNHDAMYWYRQDPGQGLRLIYYSQIVNDFQKGDIAEGYSVSREKKESFPLTVTSAQKNPTAFYLCASSFGTGGPRAQHFGDGTRLSIL.

This clonotype occurred a few times. The CDR3 here is CASSFGSGTSLDTQYF. CDR3 nucleotide sequence: TGCGCCAGCAGTTTCGGTAGCGGGACTTCCTTGGATACGCAGTATTTT. The chain links TRBV5-1 to TRBJ2-3, with 8 positions matching TRBD2. Germline CDR1 is SGHRS and CDR2 is YFSETQ. The V segment lost 5 bases and the J segment 6 bases; nucleotides outside the gene matches: 14. The CDR3 extends over 16 amino acids.

This clonotype was found many times. Its ends do not fully match the called genes, so a read error is possible. The chain combines TRBV7-7 with TRBJ2-1; 11 bases agree with TRBD1. Germline loops: CDR1 SSHAT, CDR2 FNYEAQ (reference sequence). This CDR3 spans 15 amino acids. The CDR3 DNA is TGTGCTAGCAGCTTGGGACAGGGGGCCTACAATGAGCAGTTCTTC. Translating it yields CASSLGQGAYNEQFF.

V usage is TRBV4-2 and J usage is TRBJ1-1; no firm D call. Trimming removed 4 bases at V and 2 bases at J, with 11 bases between. This CDR3 contains 14 residues. Germline-derived CDR1 and CDR2 are LGHNA and YNFKEQ. CDR3 loop: CASSLWRANTEAFF. In nucleotides, the CDR3 is TGTGCCAGCAGCCTTTGGCGGGCCAACACTGAAGCTTTCTTT.

The CDR3 bases are TGTGCCACCAGCAGAGATCCGGGACAGTCCGACGAGCAGTACTTC. Its protein is CATSRDPGQSDEQYF. The chain joins TRBV15 to TRBJ2-7, with 7 nucleotides matching TRBD1. Per germline, CDR1 LNHNV and CDR2 YYDKDF (reference sequence). Germline trimming cut 0 bases from V and 5 bases from J; bases unmatched to any gene: 7. The CDR3 contains 15 residues.

This clonotype occurred many times. V usage is TRBV5-1 and J usage is TRBJ2-1; TRBD1 might be the D (5 bases). The CDR3 runs 16 residues. In germline, CDR1 is SGHRS, CDR2 YFSETQ. Trimming pared 7 bases from V and 5 bases from J, leaving 22 bases between. The CDR3 here is CASDSLFSYTNNEQFF. CDR3 DNA sequence: TGCGCCAGCGACAGCTTATTCTCTTACACGAACAATGAGCAGTTCTTC.

This clonotype was detected ten times or more. The chain joins TRBV24-1 to TRBJ2-2; either TRBD1 or TRBD2 may fit D (5 bases each). The CDR3 runs to 17 residues. Trimming removed 3 bases from V and 4 bases from J, with 17 bases in between. Germline CDR1 reads KGHDR; CDR2 reads SFDVKD. CDR3 region: CATSDTFYAGSTGELFF. In nucleotides, the CDR3 is TGTGCCACCAGTGATACATTTTACGCAGGGAGCACCGGGGAGCTGTTTTTT.

This clonotype was seen more than once but under ten times. V and J are TRBV20-1 and TRBJ2-1; 7 nucleotides agree with TRBD2. The CDR3 consists of 11 residues. The V segment lost 5 bases and the J segment 8 bases; nucleotides outside the gene matches: 3. CDR1 is DFQATT, CDR2 SNEGSKA, per germline (reference sequence). The CDR3 is CSAARGDEQFF. The CDR3 coding sequence is TGCAGTGCTGCTCGGGGGGATGAGCAGTTCTTC.

This clonotype was seen repeatedly, ten times or more. The genes are TRBV6-1 and TRBJ2-7; no definite D call. There are 17 residues in the CDR3. V shed 3 bases and J shed 0 bases, with 18 bases lying between them. Germline V gives CDR1 MNHNS, CDR2 SASEGT. This CDR3 reads CASSDYRRHGYSYEQYF. CDR3 nucleotide sequence: TGTGCCAGCAGTGATTATAGGAGACACGGCTACTCCTACGAGCAGTACTTC.

This clonotype was seen a handful of times. The chain joins TRBV7-6 to TRBJ2-5; the match to TRBD2 covers 13 bases. This CDR3 has 17 amino acids. The V segment lost 1 base and the J segment 2 bases; nucleotides outside the gene matches: 4. CDR1 and CDR2 (germline): SGHVS, FNYEAQ. CDR3 protein: CASSLGLAGGQQETQYF. In nucleotides, the CDR3 is TGTGCCAGCAGCTTAGGACTAGCGGGGGGACAACAAGAGACCCAGTACTTC.

J is TRBJ1-2 and V is TRBV25-1; TRBD1 might be the D (5 bases). Trimming left V 2 bases short and J 3 bases short, with 13 bases between. The CDR3 totals 15 residues. CDR1 is MGHDK, CDR2 SYGVNS, per germline. This chain's CDR3 is CASSETAEGDYGYTF. The CDR3 DNA follows: TGTGCCAGCAGTGAAACTGCAGAAGGGGACTATGGCTACACCTTC.

DNA for the CDR3: TGTGCCAGCAGCGGGACAGGGGGCTCAGATACGCAGTATTTT. This sequence encodes CASSGTGGSDTQYF. The V gene is TRBV7-3, the J gene TRBJ2-3; 12 nucleotides line up with TRBD1. Germline V lookup: CDR1 SGHTA, CDR2 FQGTGA. This CDR3 contains 14 residues. The V segment lost 5 bases and the J segment 4 bases; nucleotides outside the gene matches: 1.

The chain joins TRBV7-9 to TRBJ2-1; D uncertain. V lost 1 base to trimming and J lost 7 bases, with 8 bases between them. This CDR3 has 13 residues. Germline CDR1 is SEHNR and CDR2 is FQNEAQ (reference sequence). The CDR3 DNA sequence: TGTGCCAGCAGCTTAGGTTTCGGGAATGAGCAGTTCTTC. It specifies CASSLGFGNEQFF.

The chain has TRBV19 and TRBJ2-1; D remains unclear. The germline V and J ends were trimmed by 0 bases and 15 bases, with 15 bases remaining between them. The CDR3 length is 13 residues. Germline V gene lookup returns CDR1 LNHDA and CDR2 SQIVND (reference sequence). Here the CDR3 DNA reads TGTGCCAGTAGTATAGACGGGCGACTGGAGAGGTTCTTC. Translating it yields CASSIDGRLERFF.

The chain couples TRBV20-1 to TRBJ2-5; D possibly matches TRBD1 or TRBD2 (5 bases each). The CDR3 sequence is 13 residues long. Germline V gene data show CDR1 as DFQATT and CDR2 as SNEGSKA (reference sequence). Trimming took 5 bases from V and 5 from J, leaving 15 bases between them. Here the CDR3 reads CSAPGTTRETQYF. The CDR3 DNA reads as TGCAGTGCTCCCGGGACCACCCGGGAGACCCAGTACTTC.

This clonotype was seen at least ten times. The DNA for the CDR3 is TGCGCCAGCAGCTTCTCCTATGCGGGGGGAAATACAGATACGCAGTATTTT. Translating gives CASSFSYAGGNTDTQYF. The rearrangement links TRBV5-1 to TRBJ2-3, with 8 bases that match TRBD2. Per the germline V gene, CDR1 is SGHRS and CDR2 is YFSETQ. V trimming: 2 bases; J trimming: 3 bases; junction bases outside the gene matches: 11. The CDR3 runs 17 residues.

This clonotype was observed at least ten times. The genes are TRBV6-2 or TRBV6-3 and TRBJ2-7; TRBD2 aligns across 7 bases. The CDR3 contains 15 residues. In germline, CDR1 is MNHEY, CDR2 SVGEGT. V dropped 6 bases and J dropped 0; count of bases not matched to a gene: 8. The CDR3 protein is CASRLAGATSYEQYV. In DNA, the CDR3 is TGTGCCAGCAGGTTAGCGGGCGCCACCTCCTACGAGCAGTACGTC.

This clonotype has only a few counts. J is TRBJ2-7 and V is TRBV2, with 7 nucleotides matching TRBD1. Germline lookup yields CDR1 SNHLY and CDR2 FYNNEI. This CDR3 has 14 amino acids. V lost 5 bases, J lost 3 bases, and 7 bases stayed unmatched. This CDR3 reads CASSPTGTVYEQYV. CDR3 DNA sequence: TGTGCCAGCAGTCCTACCGGGACAGTCTACGAGCAGTACGTC.

This clonotype was observed a few times. This rearrangement joins TRBV5-1 to TRBJ1-6; D perhaps matches TRBD1 (6 bases). Trimming took 3 bases from V and 7 from J, leaving 8 bases between them. The CDR3 loop spans 13 amino acids. Germline CDR1 and CDR2: SGHRS and YFSETQ. CDR3 sequence: CASSWDTNSPLHF. The CDR3 DNA reads TGCGCCAGCAGCTGGGACACCAATTCACCCCTCCACTTT.